The entry below describes one T cell receptor beta chain. The target antigen is unknown. This record comes from a study of T cell responses to AZD1222 COVID-19 vaccine. Study-level points and caveats: Spike-specific TCR breadth and depth rose after two AZD1222 doses. Seropositive status at baseline applied to only five or six AZD1222 recipients. The CD4 TCRs associated with vaccination extended across spike and predominated at 160-218 and 743-854.

Only in-frame clones appear in the TCRdb table, and some are missing; sequencing was by immunoSEQ multiplex PCR. The sample shows approximately 70,000 clones, about nine tenths of them seen only once. The sample was peripheral blood, taken on day 0 of AZD1222 vaccination. The source of this sequence is an adult in good health.

The CDR3 sequence: CASTLLAGAGTGELFF. The CDR3 region has the DNA TGTGCCAGCACCTTACTAGCGGGGGCCGGCACCGGGGAGCTGTTTTTT. The rearrangement links TRBV2 to TRBJ2-2, with 11 nucleotides matching TRBD2. V lost 7 bases to trimming and J lost 4 bases; unmatched junction nucleotides: 8. In germline, CDR1 is SNHLY, CDR2 FYNNEI. There are 16 residues in the CDR3.